This entry describes one T cell receptor (beta chain). Its specificity is not known. The data originate from a study of regulatory T cells in long-lasting Graves disease. General observations from the study: Persistent disease exhibited a predilection for TRBV28, TRBJ1-2 and TRBJ2-5.

The TCR beta library used iRepertoire HTBI primers with Arm-PCR amplification of CDR3. TCRdb ran MiXCR on the multiplex PCR reads and lists one entry per CDR3 protein. Of 410,000 or so distinct CDR3 sequences in the sample, under 15% were seen once. Time point defined: newly diagnosed GD, antithyroid drugs for less than 3 months. PBMC RNA served as the TCR library source. V was pared by 1 base and J by 0 bases, with 16 bases between. CDR3 length equals 18 residues. Germline V gene sequence: CDR1 SGHRS, CDR2 YFSETQ. This sample also appeared in a second study, on T cells in Graves' hyperthyroidism and ophthalmopathy. That source adds: The hyperthyroidism patients had all been newly diagnosed, and their disease duration was under 2 months. Their ages ranged from 18 to 65 years. A set of HTBI primers served as the primers for a first-round RT-PCR of the TCR CDR3. The model made its ophthalmopathy prediction, and onset followed a median approximately six months later.

The rearrangement joins TRBV5-1 to TRBJ2-2; D uncertain. This sequence was found in a young woman with Graves disease. Sequencing was performed on peripheral blood mononuclear cells (PBMCs), taken at new diagnosis, from a patient treated with antithyroid drugs. Written as DNA, the CDR3 is TGCGCCAGCAGCTTGAGCCCGCAGACACCAGCGAACACCGGGGAGCTGTTTTTT. Amino acids: CASSLSPQTPANTGELFF.